What follows are 11 T cell receptor beta chains derived from one specimen sequenced in a study of CD8 T cells in ankylosing spondylitis. MiXCR, run by TCRdb on the 5' RACE reads, gives a single entry per CDR3 protein. Here the sample spans under 300,000 distinct CDR3 sequences, approximately 9% being singletons. What was sequenced was blood, either unsorted or a sorted T cell fraction (not recorded which). All receptors come from a male donor with ankylosing spondylitis or in good health (not recorded which).

This clonotype was counted many times. The chain uses TRBV5-6 and TRBJ1-2; tentative D call: TRBD1 (6 bases). The CDR3 has 13 amino acids. Trimming took 3 bases from V and 5 from J, leaving 11 bases between them. Germline assignment: CDR1 SGHDT and CDR2 YYEEEE. The CDR3 nucleotides are TGTGCCAGCAGCTCTTACACAGGGTATGGCTACACCTTC. Amino acids: CASSSYTGYGYTF.

Comments on this clonotype: This clone may be a read error of a much larger clone one base away. V and J are TRBV20-1 and TRBJ2-3, with D perhaps matching TRBD1 (6 bases). The germline CDR1 and CDR2 sequences are DFQATT and SNEGSKA (reference sequence). The CDR3 sequence is 14 residues long. This chain's CDR3 is CGGNQGKSTDTQYF. Here the CDR3 DNA reads TGCGGTGGTAACCAGGGGAAAAGCACAGATACGCAGTATTTT.

This clonotype was seen ten or more times. The CDR3 DNA reads TGCGCCAGCAGCTTGCTTCCGGGTATCACAGATACGCAGTATTTT. Protein: CASSLLPGITDTQYF. This rearrangement joins TRBV5-1 to TRBJ2-3; D not certain. This CDR3 is built from 15 residues. Trimming left V 1 base short and J 2 bases short, with 11 bases between. The germline V gene encodes CDR1 SGHRS and CDR2 YFSETQ.

The chain employs TRBV18 and TRBJ1-4, with D unclear. The CDR3 runs 17 residues. Germline V gene lookup returns CDR1 KGHSH and CDR2 LQKENI. The germline V and J ends were trimmed by 1 base and 4 bases, with 16 bases remaining between them. The CDR3 region has the DNA TGTGCCAGCTCACCACTGGAGGGAGGCGGCTTTAATGAAAAACTGTTTTTT. Its translation: CASSPLEGGGFNEKLFF.

Note on this clonotype: This clone may be a read error of a much larger clone one base away. The CDR3 DNA sequence: TGTGCCAGCAGTTTATGGGCCCCGACCGGGGCGCTGTTTTTT. This codes for CASSLWAPTGALFF. This chain links TRBV7-2 with TRBJ2-2, with D perhaps matching TRBD1 or TRBD2 (5 bases each). In germline, CDR1 is SGHTA, CDR2 FQGNSA. This CDR3 spans 14 amino acids. Full variable domain (rest looked up from reference TRBV7-2 and TRBJ2-2): GAGVSQSPSNKVTEKGKDVELRCDPISGHTALYWYRQSLGQGLEFLIYFQGNSAPDKSGLPSDRFSAERTGGSVSTLTIQRTQQEDSAVYLCASSLWAPTGALFFGEGSRLTVL.

This clonotype was detected many times. V gene TRBV6-1 combines with J gene TRBJ1-5; D may be TRBD1 (6 bases). Looked up from germline, CDR1 is MNHNS and CDR2 is SASEGT. The CDR3 consists of 15 residues. The V end lost 4 bases, the J end lost 4 bases, and 14 bases lay between the germline ends. As DNA, the CDR3 is TGTGCCAGCAGTGGCTCCGGGACAACTAATCAGCCCCAGCATTTT. Its translation is CASSGSGTTNQPQHF.

This rearrangement joins TRBV7-9 to TRBJ2-7; weak D call: TRBD1 (5 bases). Trimming pared 3 bases from V and 1 base from J, leaving 13 bases between. This CDR3 contains 15 residues. In germline, CDR1 is SEHNR, CDR2 FQNEAQ (reference sequence). CDR3: CASSFRDGPSYEQYF. The CDR3 DNA sequence: TGTGCCAGCAGCTTCAGGGATGGGCCGTCCTACGAGCAGTACTTC.

This rearrangement joins TRBV7-9 to TRBJ1-2; 9 nucleotides agree with TRBD1. Trimming removed 7 bases from V and 2 bases from J; junction bases left unmatched: 5. Germline CDR1 SEHNR, CDR2 FQNEAQ (reference sequence). CDR3 length: 14 amino acids. CDR3 sequence: CASTGTGQNYGYTF. The CDR3 region has the DNA TGTGCCAGCACGGGGACAGGGCAGAACTATGGCTACACCTTC.

This clonotype was found many times. J is TRBJ2-1 and V is TRBV9, with D perhaps assigned TRBD1 or TRBD2 (6 bases each). The CDR3 has 13 residues. Deletions cut 2 bases from V and 8 bases from J, with 11 bases between. In germline, CDR1 is SGDLS, CDR2 YYNGEE. CDR3 protein: CASSVRGVDEQFF. The CDR3 region has the DNA TGTGCCAGCAGCGTGAGGGGGGTCGATGAGCAGTTCTTC. The full variable domain, in which reference TRBV9 and TRBJ2-1 provide the parts outside the CDR3, is DSGVTQTPKHLITATGQRVTLRCSPRSGDLSVYWYQQSLDQGLQFLIQYYNGEERAKGNILERFSAQQFPDLHSELNLSSLELGDSALYFCASSVRGVDEQFFGPGTRLTVL.

As for this clonotype: This is likely a read error, given that the CDR3 carries no conserved phenylalanine or tryptophan at its end. The gene calls are TRBV20-1 and TRBJ2-3; D is undetermined. The germline gives CDR1 DFQATT, CDR2 SNEGSKA (reference sequence). Trimming removed 0 bases from V and 3 bases from J, with 10 bases in between. This CDR3 contains 14 residues. This CDR3 is CSARDPRGTDTQYI. DNA of the CDR3: TGCAGTGCTAGAGATCCGAGAGGAACAGATACGCAGTATATT.

This clonotype showed up just a few times. The V gene is TRBV19, the J gene TRBJ1-2, with D possibly being TRBD1 (6 bases). CDR3 size: 15 residues. V lost 3 bases and J lost 5, with 16 bases in between. Germline-derived CDR1 and CDR2 are LNHDA and SQIVND (reference sequence). The CDR3 coding sequence is TGTGCCAGTAGTATCAGCGCAGGGGATAGGTATGGCTACACCTTC. This translates into CASSISAGDRYGYTF.